This T cell receptor beta chain is from a study of metastatic and nonmetastatic thyroid tumors. About the study: Patients with malignant and benign thyroid disease provided blood and tumor or nodule tissue, whose repertoires were compared. Study-level points and caveats: Malignant thyroid tumors reportedly exceeded benign nodules significantly in TCR beta diversity, with the difference appearing in blood and tumor.

As regards this clone: What it recognizes is unknown.

CDR1 and CDR2 from the germline V gene are LNHDA and SQIVND (reference sequence). Trimming removed 8 bases from V and 2 bases from J, with 15 bases in between. The CDR3 is 14 residues long. Every patient was untreated before thyroid surgery. Original processing notes: CDR3 differences across clinicopathological groups were used to build a distant-metastasis classifier for papillary thyroid cancer. With MiXCR, TCRdb called clones anew from the PCR reads. For this entry, the V and J calls and clone size follow TCRdb and not the study's own pipeline. The sample gives some 10,000 clones, approximately 24% of which show up once; 9.8% is in the top ten.

Sequences were obtained from tumor tissue. The chain uses TRBV19 and TRBJ1-2; D is ambiguous. This clonotype originated in a female donor with papillary thyroid cancer or a benign thyroid nodule (not recorded which). Some clones in this sample may be carry-over from other donors' samples. Here the CDR3 DNA reads TGTGCCAGTTCCAAGGGCAGCGCAAACTATGGCTACACCTTC. Amino acid sequence: CASSKGSANYGYTF.